Listed below are T cell receptor beta chains from one sample, sequenced in a study of blood T cell repertoires in COVID-19. The assay was immunoSEQ multiplex PCR, and TCRdb's table has in-frame clones only and misses some. The sample records some 170,000 clones, around 80% being singletons. The sample consisted of PBMCs or T cells enriched from blood (not recorded which). Every receptor here comes from a woman in her forties or fifties who had recovered from COVID-19. Both conserved end residues are part of each CDR3. Fields, in order: V gene, D gene, J gene, clone size, CDR3 DNA, CDR3 protein. D genes are given only for firm matches. Clone size is not always given. Where it is, it says once, few, many or a class for expanded clones.

V: TRBV2; D: TRBD2; J: TRBJ2-5; size: -; DNA: TGTGCCAGCACCCCCTGGCGGGAGCTGATGGAGACCCAGTACTTC; CDR3: CASTPWRELMETQYF
V: TRBV5-1; D: TRBD2; J: TRBJ2-5; size: -; DNA: TGCGCCAGCAGCTCCTCGACTAGCGGGAAAGAGACCCAGTACTTC; CDR3: CASSSSTSGKETQYF
V: TRBV9; D: -; J: TRBJ1-2; size: few; DNA: TGTGCCAGCAGCGCCCGGGGCCAGGGCGGGAGCTATGGCTACACCTTC; CDR3: CASSARGQGGSYGYTF
V: TRBV28; D: TRBD2; J: TRBJ2-5; size: few; DNA: TGTGCCAGCACCCGGGGACTAGCAGAGACCCAGTACTTC; CDR3: CASTRGLAETQYF
V: TRBV7-2; D: -; J: TRBJ1-2; size: -; DNA: TGTGCCAGCAGCCCCCGCGGGGGAGACGGGAGCCGTGGCTACACCTTC; CDR3: CASSPRGGDGSRGYTF
V: TRBV27; D: TRBD2; J: TRBJ2-5; size: -; DNA: TGTGCCAGCAGTTCCTTACTAGCGGGAGCCCAAGAGACCCAGTACTTC; CDR3: CASSSLLAGAQETQYF
V: TRBV11-2; D: TRBD1; J: TRBJ2-7; size: -; DNA: TGTGCCAGCAGCCCTAGAGGGGGGACAGGCCGGTACGAGCAGTACTTC; CDR3: CASSPRGGTGRYEQYF
V: TRBV11-1; D: TRBD1; J: TRBJ1-3; size: -; DNA: TGTGCCAGCGGGACAGGCTTCTCTGGAAACACCATATATTTT; CDR3: CASGTGFSGNTIYF
V: TRBV19; D: TRBD2; J: TRBJ2-1; size: -; DNA: TGTGCCAGTAGTATGGGGGGAGGGAACTACAATGAGCAGTTCTTC; CDR3: CASSMGGGNYNEQFF
V: TRBV9; D: TRBD2; J: TRBJ2-3; size: -; DNA: TGTGCCAGCAGCGCGGGGGCTAGCGGGGCGGAAAATACGCAGTATTTT; CDR3: CASSAGASGAENTQYF
V: TRBV7-3; D: TRBD1; J: TRBJ2-5; size: -; DNA: TGTGCCAGCAGCTTAGGCTTGGCCAGGGGGTATTCAGAGACCCAGTACTTC; CDR3: CASSLGLARGYSETQYF
V: TRBV28; D: TRBD1; J: TRBJ1-4; size: -; DNA: TGTGCCAGCAGCAGGGGGAGGGAAAAACTGTTTTTT; CDR3: CASSRGREKLFF
V: TRBV6-5; D: -; J: TRBJ2-1; size: -; DNA: TGTGCCGGGACGGGAGAAGGTTTCCCCAATGAGCAGTTCTTC; CDR3: CAGTGEGFPNEQFF
V: TRBV3-1/TRBV3-2; D: -; J: TRBJ1-6; size: -; DNA: TGTGCCAGCAGCCAGACAGGAACCTTTAATTCACCCCTCCACTTT; CDR3: CASSQTGTFNSPLHF
V: TRBV9; D: TRBD2; J: TRBJ2-2; size: -; DNA: TGTGCCAGCAGCGTAGCGCTGGGGAGGGCCGACACCGGGGAGCTGTTTTTT; CDR3: CASSVALGRADTGELFF
V: TRBV2; D: -; J: TRBJ1-6; size: -; DNA: TGTGCCAGCAGAGATCCCGGGTCTTATAATTCACCCCTCCACTTT; CDR3: CASRDPGSYNSPLHF
V: TRBV4-1; D: -; J: TRBJ2-6; size: -; DNA: TGCGCCAGCAGTCAACGGTCTGGGGCCAACGTCCTGACTTTC; CDR3: CASSQRSGANVLTF
V: TRBV20-1; D: TRBD2; J: TRBJ2-3; size: -; DNA: TGCAGTGCTAGTCGCGAGCGGGAAAGCACAGATACGCAGTATTTT; CDR3: CSASRERESTDTQYF
V: TRBV28; D: TRBD1; J: TRBJ2-7; size: -; DNA: TGTGCCAGCAGTGGCACCGGGACAGCCCCCTACGAGCAGTACTTC; CDR3: CASSGTGTAPYEQYF
V: TRBV5-4; D: TRBD2; J: TRBJ2-2; size: -; DNA: TGTGCCAGCAGGGTGAGGGGCGGGAGCGGTAGCACCGGGGAGCTGTTTTTT; CDR3: CASRVRGGSGSTGELFF
V: TRBV7-9; D: -; J: TRBJ2-7; size: once; DNA: TGTGCCAGCAGCATCAAACGGGGGGAGCAGTACTTC; CDR3: CASSIKRGEQYF
V: TRBV20-1; D: TRBD2; J: TRBJ2-7; size: -; DNA: TGCAGTGCTAGTACGGGACTAGCGGCCTACGAGCAGTACTTC; CDR3: CSASTGLAAYEQYF
V: TRBV7-2; D: TRBD1; J: TRBJ2-7; size: -; DNA: TGTGCCAGCAGCTTGGGACAGCTTGCCTACGAGCAGTACTTC; CDR3: CASSLGQLAYEQYF
V: TRBV28; D: -; J: TRBJ1-2; size: -; DNA: TGTGCCAGCAGGTCCCTGAGGCAGGGGAACGATGGCTACACCTTC; CDR3: CASRSLRQGNDGYTF
V: TRBV27; D: TRBD1; J: TRBJ2-7; size: -; DNA: TGTGCCAGCAGTAGGACAGGAACCCTCAGCTCCTACGAGCAGTACTTC; CDR3: CASSRTGTLSSYEQYF
V: TRBV4-2; D: TRBD2; J: TRBJ2-1; size: few; DNA: TGTGCCAGCAGCCAGGGTACTAGCGGGATGGTTAATGAGCAGTTCTTC; CDR3: CASSQGTSGMVNEQFF
V: TRBV15; D: TRBD2; J: TRBJ2-1; size: -; DNA: TGTGCCACCAGCAGTCAGCGGGAGCATTACAATGAGCAGTTCTTC; CDR3: CATSSQREHYNEQFF
V: TRBV4-3; D: TRBD1; J: TRBJ1-4; size: -; DNA: TGCGCCAGCAGCCAAGGGGACAGGGGGGTAAAGTTTTTT; CDR3: CASSQGDRGVKFF
V: TRBV29-1; D: -; J: TRBJ2-1; size: -; DNA: TGCAGCGTTGAAGGAGGGCGGGGGCGCAGCTCCTACAATGAGCAGTTCTTC; CDR3: CSVEGGRGRSSYNEQFF
V: TRBV11-2; D: TRBD2; J: TRBJ2-7; size: -; DNA: TGTGCCATCTCAGCTGGTAGCGGGGTCTACGAGCAGTACTTC; CDR3: CAISAGSGVYEQYF
V: TRBV11-3; D: -; J: TRBJ2-7; size: -; DNA: TGTGCCAGCAGCCTACAGGTGGATTTCTGGGTGCACGAGCAGTACTTC; CDR3: CASSLQVDFWVHEQYF
V: TRBV28; D: TRBD2; J: TRBJ2-7; size: -; DNA: TGTGCCAGCAGTTTGGCTAGCGGCTACGAGCAGTACTTC; CDR3: CASSLASGYEQYF
V: TRBV5-1; D: TRBD2; J: TRBJ2-2; size: once; DNA: TGCGCCAGCAGCAAACTAGCGGGAGGGGCGAACACCGGGGAGCTGTTTTTT; CDR3: CASSKLAGGANTGELFF
V: TRBV6-6; D: -; J: TRBJ2-7; size: -; DNA: TGTGCCAGCAGTTACGGTGGCAGCGTCCGCGAGCAGTACTTC; CDR3: CASSYGGSVREQYF
V: TRBV5-1; D: -; J: TRBJ1-5; size: -; DNA: TGCGCCAGCAGCTTGGAAGGCAGGGGCGATCAGCCCCAGCATTTT; CDR3: CASSLEGRGDQPQHF
V: TRBV7-2; D: -; J: TRBJ2-2; size: -; DNA: TGTGCCAGCAGCTTCCCCCCGGGGGAGCTGTTTTTT; CDR3: CASSFPPGELFF
V: TRBV7-3; D: -; J: TRBJ2-1; size: -; DNA: TGTGCCAGCAGCTTAACGGCCTCCGTGTGGAATGAGCAGTTCTTC; CDR3: CASSLTASVWNEQFF
V: TRBV5-1; D: TRBD2; J: TRBJ2-7; size: few; DNA: TGCGCCAGCAGACGGACTAGCGGAGCCTACGAGCAGTACTTC; CDR3: CASRRTSGAYEQYF
V: TRBV6-5; D: -; J: TRBJ1-1; size: -; DNA: TGTGCCAGCAGTTACTCCCGGGGGGCTCCGAACACTGAAGCTTTCTTT; CDR3: CASSYSRGAPNTEAFF
V: TRBV14; D: -; J: TRBJ2-5; size: -; DNA: TGTGCCAGCAGCCACCCCCGAGGGGGTCAAGAGACCCAGTACTTC; CDR3: CASSHPRGGQETQYF
V: TRBV10-3; D: TRBD1; J: TRBJ2-7; size: few; DNA: TGTGCCATCAGACCTTTCGGGACAGGGACCTACGAGCAGTACTTC; CDR3: CAIRPFGTGTYEQYF
V: TRBV5-1; D: TRBD2; J: TRBJ2-1; size: -; DNA: TGCGCCAGCAGCGCGGGACTAGCGGGAGAAAGCAATGAGCAGTTCTTC; CDR3: CASSAGLAGESNEQFF
V: TRBV6-2/TRBV6-3; D: TRBD2; J: TRBJ2-4; size: once; DNA: TGTGCCAGCAGCTCCCTTTGGGCCCCGGCGGGAGGAATGGACAAAAACATTCAGTACTTC; CDR3: CASSSLWAPAGGMDKNIQYF
V: TRBV4-2; D: TRBD1; J: TRBJ2-1; size: -; DNA: TGTGCCAGCAGCAGGACGGACAGGGGAGGTTACAATGAGCAGTTCTTC; CDR3: CASSRTDRGGYNEQFF
V: TRBV11-2; D: TRBD2; J: TRBJ2-1; size: -; DNA: TGTGCCAGCAGCCAAGCCCGAGGCGGGAGGGCCGGATATGAGCAGTTCTTC; CDR3: CASSQARGGRAGYEQFF
V: TRBV5-1; D: TRBD2; J: TRBJ2-1; size: few; DNA: TGCGCCAGCAGCTTGAAGGGGCTAGCGGGAGGGTATAGGGTGCAGTTCTTC; CDR3: CASSLKGLAGGYRVQFF
V: TRBV3-1/TRBV3-2; D: -; J: TRBJ1-2; size: -; DNA: TGTGCCAGCAGCCAAGGTTCACAGCCTCCCCTTTTAGACACCTTC; CDR3: CASSQGSQPPLLDTF
V: TRBV4-1; D: TRBD2; J: TRBJ2-7; size: -; DNA: TGCGCCAGCAGCCAGGGCGGACTAGCGGGAGGACTCCCCCGCTACGAGCAGTACTTC; CDR3: CASSQGGLAGGLPRYEQYF
V: TRBV28; D: TRBD1; J: TRBJ2-3; size: -; DNA: TGTGCCAGCAGCTTATTAACAGGGGTAAGAACAGATACGCAGTATTTT; CDR3: CASSLLTGVRTDTQYF
V: TRBV5-1; D: -; J: TRBJ2-5; size: -; DNA: TGCGCCAGCAGCTTGTATGGGGGCGATGAGACCCAGTACTTC; CDR3: CASSLYGGDETQYF
V: TRBV7-2; D: TRBD2; J: TRBJ2-7; size: -; DNA: TGTGCCAGCAGCTTCAGTAGCGGGAGAGGTTACGAGCAGTACTTC; CDR3: CASSFSSGRGYEQYF
V: TRBV10-2; D: TRBD2; J: TRBJ2-5; size: -; DNA: TGCGCCAGCTCTAGGATTACGACTAGCGGCCAAGAGACCCAGTACTTC; CDR3: CASSRITTSGQETQYF